The T cell receptor beta chain under discussion was sequenced for a study of T cells in Graves' hyperthyroidism and ophthalmopathy. Researchers amplified the TCR beta CDR3 regions from RNA transcripts. The primer set for the first-round RT-PCR of the TCR CDR3 was HTBI. TCRdb reanalysed the multiplex PCR reads using MiXCR and keeps one entry per CDR3 protein. The data show 240,000 or so distinct CDR3 sequences, with about 15% seen just once and around 30% held by the top ten. The V end was cut by 4 bases, the J end by 6 bases, with 16 bases between. The CDR3 is 16 amino acids. The germline V gene encodes CDR1 LGHDT and CDR2 YNNKEL (reference sequence). Pregnant or lactating patients were excluded, as were those with uncontrolled infection or other autoimmune disease. Fresh 10 ml peripheral blood yielded PBMCs.

The sequence was collected from a woman in her late teens or twenties with Graves' ophthalmopathy. The sample consisted of blood. The chain links TRBV3-1 to TRBJ1-6; TRBD1 is a possible D gene (5 bases). The CDR3 DNA follows: TGTGCCAGCAGCCCCACCAGTACAGGAGGTAATTCACCCCTCCACTTT. Translation: CASSPTSTGGNSPLHF.